Following are 14 T cell receptor beta chains from one sample sequenced in a study of cytomegalovirus exposure and HLA in healthy donors. Both 60 Vbeta primers and 13 Jbeta primers went into the PCR. Profiling relied on immunoSEQ multiplex PCR, and the TCRdb table lists in-frame clones only, not all of them. The sample has 65,000 to 75,000 clones, around three quarters seen once. Source material: PBMCs. The receptors were sampled from a man between 45 and 60 years old in good health and CMV-seronegative.

This rearrangement joins TRBV10-3 to TRBJ1-5; no firm D call. This CDR3 has 14 amino acids. The V end lost 3 bases, the J end lost 4 bases, and 10 bases lay between the germline ends. Germline V gives CDR1 ENHRY, CDR2 SYGVKD. The CDR3 coding sequence is TGTGCCATCAGTGACGTGGGCACTAATCAGCCCCAGCATTTT. This translates into CAISDVGTNQPQHF.

The rearrangement links TRBV5-1 to TRBJ2-7, with TRBD1 as a possible D gene (6 bases). The CDR3 sequence is 14 residues long. Germline V gene lookup returns CDR1 SGHRS and CDR2 YFSETQ. Between the trimmed V and J ends, which lost 0 bases and 7 bases, there was a span of 14 bases. The CDR3 nucleotides are TGCGCCAGCAGCTTGGGACAGGTGTTGGGGGAGCAGTACTTC. It codes for CASSLGQVLGEQYF. The full variable domain, in which reference TRBV5-1 and TRBJ2-7 provide the parts outside the CDR3, is KAGVTQTPRYLIKTRGQQVTLSCSPISGHRSVSWYQQTPGQGLQFLFEYFSETQRNKGNFPGRFSGRQFSNSRSEMNVSTLELGDSALYLCASSLGQVLGEQYFGPGTRLTVT.

The DNA for the CDR3 is TGTGCCAGCAGTTCCGGGACTAGCGGGAGGGTAGAGCAGTTCTTC. Protein product: CASSSGTSGRVEQFF. V gene TRBV28 combines with J gene TRBJ2-1, with TRBD2 identical over 16 bases. The germline gives CDR1 MDHEN, CDR2 SYDVKM. This CDR3 spans 15 amino acids. The junction had 4 bases not matched to a gene; V was cut back by 4 bases and J by 10 bases.

V usage is TRBV28 and J usage is TRBJ1-5; D unresolved. Germline assignment: CDR1 MDHEN and CDR2 SYDVKM. The V end was cut by 6 bases, the J end by 11 bases, with 20 bases between. The CDR3 loop spans 14 amino acids. The chain's CDR3 is CASSRRGTRITQHF. In DNA form, the CDR3 reads TGTGCCAGCAGCCGTCGGGGAACGAGAATTACCCAGCATTTT.

The V gene is TRBV27, the J gene TRBJ2-1; tentatively, D is TRBD1 (6 bases). Germline assignment: CDR1 MNHEY and CDR2 SMNVEV (reference sequence). Deletions cut 1 base from V and 1 base from J, with 11 bases between. The CDR3 is made up of 16 amino acids. CDR3 in DNA: TGTGCCAGCAGTTTATTTGGGACAAGGTCCTACAATGAGCAGTTCTTC. Translating gives CASSLFGTRSYNEQFF.

Notes on this clone: Germline and junction disagree at one end, which may indicate a read error. This sequence joins TRBV14 and TRBJ2-2; TRBD1 matches at 7 bases. The CDR3 is made up of 15 amino acids. Germline loops: CDR1 SGHDN, CDR2 FVKESK. The CDR3 is CASRQGGLNTGELFF. CDR3 bases: TGTGCCAGCAGGCAAGGGGGCCTTAACACCGGGGAGCTGTTTTTT.

V and J are TRBV11-2 and TRBJ1-1, with 9 nucleotides matching TRBD1. This CDR3 contains 14 residues. After removal of 5 bases from V and 4 bases from J, the junction contained 5 bases not matched to a gene. Germline values: CDR1 SGHAT, CDR2 FQNNGV. The CDR3: CASSMMTGGTEAFF. CDR3 DNA sequence: TGTGCCAGCAGCATGATGACAGGGGGCACTGAAGCTTTCTTT.

CDR3 protein: CASSGREKANYGYTF. DNA for the CDR3: TGTGCCAGCAGTGGACGGGAAAAAGCTAACTATGGCTACACCTTC. V and J are TRBV6-1 and TRBJ1-2; no clear D. Looked up from germline, CDR1 is MNHNS and CDR2 is SASEGT. V shed 4 bases and J shed 0 bases, with 12 bases lying between them. The CDR3 is 15 amino acids.

CDR3 protein: CASSQDLRGQGYPEAFF. CDR3 DNA sequence: TGCGCCAGCAGCCAAGACTTAAGGGGGCAAGGGTACCCTGAAGCTTTCTTT. This chain links TRBV4-1 with TRBJ1-1, with 7 bases aligning to TRBD1. J lost 6 bases, V lost 0 bases, and 13 bases had no gene match. The CDR3 has 17 amino acids. Germline loops: CDR1 MGHRA, CDR2 YSYEKL.

This chain links TRBV4-2 with TRBJ1-1, with 9 bases aligning to TRBD1. Germline V lookup: CDR1 LGHNA, CDR2 YNFKEQ. The CDR3 is 16 amino acids. Trimming cost V 0 bases and J 1 base; bases outside gene matches: 3. CDR3 nucleotide sequence: TGTGCCAGCAGCCAAGACTGGACAGGGGAGAACACTGAAGCTTTCTTT. As protein: CASSQDWTGENTEAFF.

This clone was seen a handful of times. The chain combines TRBV25-1 with TRBJ2-7; possible D gene TRBD1, 5 bases. V was cut by 7 bases and J by 4 bases, with 11 bases left in between. This CDR3 is built from 12 residues. The germline V gene has CDR1 MGHDK and CDR2 SYGVNS. The CDR3 DNA is TGTGCCAGCAATTATCAGGGATACGAGCAGTACTTC. Encoded protein: CASNYQGYEQYF.

The CDR3 spells CASSVFEQYF. Written as DNA, the CDR3 is TGTGCCAGCAGTGTCTTTGAGCAGTACTTC. The gene calls are TRBV2 and TRBJ2-7, with D unresolved. CDR1 SNHLY and CDR2 FYNNEI come from the germline V gene. V was cut by 4 bases and J by 7 bases, with 5 bases left in between. This CDR3 region has 10 residues.

The gene calls are TRBV4-2 and TRBJ1-3; D call uncertain. V lost 1 base, J lost 0 bases, and 13 bases lay in between. CDR1 is LGHNA and CDR2 is YNFKEQ in the germline V gene. This CDR3 has 17 amino acids. The CDR3 bases are TGTGCCAGCAGCCAAGTTCTTGGCGGCGTCTCTGGAAACACCATATATTTT. It is translated as CASSQVLGGVSGNTIYF.

The table lists this clone with a count of one. The chain combines TRBV6-5 with TRBJ1-1; 7 bases are shared with TRBD1. In germline, CDR1 is MNHEY, CDR2 SVGAGI. The CDR3 runs 13 residues. The trim removed 5 bases at V and 7 bases at J, leaving 7 bases unmatched. As DNA, the CDR3 is TGTGCCAGCAGTCTTGAGGACAGGATTGAAGCTTTCTTT. This sequence encodes CASSLEDRIEAFF.